One and the same sample provided the 19 T cell receptor beta chains below, sequenced in a study of blood T cell repertoires in COVID-19. Repertoires were generated with immunoSEQ multiplex PCR, while TCRdb's copy carries only in-frame clones and drops some. In the table there are 100,000 to 150,000 clones, roughly four fifths of which are singletons. The sample taken for sequencing was peripheral blood. Source of these receptors: a man aged 30 to 39 with COVID-19, enrolled during active disease.

The chain recombines TRBV19 with TRBJ1-1; TRBD1 aligns across 7 bases. V shed 5 bases, J shed 2 bases, and the junction held 2 bases outside the gene matches. The CDR3 totals 13 residues. Germline V lookup: CDR1 LNHDA, CDR2 SQIVND (reference sequence). This CDR3 reads CASSGDSNTEAFF. The DNA for the CDR3 is TGTGCCAGTAGTGGGGACAGCAACACTGAAGCTTTCTTT.

The V and J genes are TRBV28 and TRBJ2-7, with 9 nucleotides matching TRBD1. The CDR3 is 15 amino acids. With 4 bases clipped from V and 2 bases from J, the junction kept 6 bases outside the gene matches. Germline V gene lookup returns CDR1 MDHEN and CDR2 SYDVKM. DNA of the CDR3: TGTGCCAGCAGTTACAGGGGGCGGAGCCCCTACGAGCAGTACTTC. Its translation is CASSYRGRSPYEQYF. The full variable domain, in which reference TRBV28 and TRBJ2-7 provide the parts outside the CDR3, is DVKVTQSSRYLVKRTGEKVFLECVQDMDHENMFWYRQDPGLGLRLIYFSYDVKMKEKGDIPEGYSVSREKKERFSLILESASTNQTSMYLCASSYRGRSPYEQYFGPGTRLTVT.

In the case of this clone: The sample has other DNA sequences that encode this CDR3 too. The V and J genes are TRBV19 and TRBJ2-7; no clear D. Looked up from germline, CDR1 is LNHDA and CDR2 is SQIVND (reference sequence). The V end was cut by 3 bases, the J end by 5 bases, with 11 bases between. The CDR3 sequence is 13 residues long. The CDR3: CASSIGQNHEQYF. CDR3 bases: TGTGCCAGTAGTATTGGGCAGAACCACGAGCAGTACTTC.

This chain uses TRBV19 with TRBJ1-1, with a tentative D call TRBD1 (5 bases). The V end lost 3 bases, the J end lost 0 bases, and 8 bases lay between the germline ends. Germline loops: CDR1 LNHDA, CDR2 SQIVND (reference sequence). The CDR3 is made up of 14 amino acids. The CDR3 sequence is CASSINRLNTEAFF. CDR3 sequence (DNA): TGTGCCAGTAGTATCAACAGGTTGAACACTGAAGCTTTCTTT.

The V gene is TRBV6-5, the J gene TRBJ2-7, with 8 bases fitting TRBD2. Germline-derived CDR1 and CDR2 are MNHEY and SVGAGI. Trimming cost V 1 base and J 5 bases; bases outside gene matches: 10. This CDR3 region has 16 residues. CDR3 in amino acids: CASSYLGSGRDHEQYF. The DNA for the CDR3 is TGTGCCAGCAGTTACTTGGGGAGCGGGAGAGATCACGAGCAGTACTTC.

The chain has TRBV7-3 and TRBJ2-7; TRBD1 agrees at 8 bases. V trimming: 4 bases; J trimming: 7 bases; junction bases outside the gene matches: 12. The CDR3 extends over 15 amino acids. Germline loops: CDR1 SGHTA, CDR2 FQGTGA. This CDR3 reads CASSSPLGQGTEQYF. The CDR3, as DNA: TGTGCCAGCAGCTCCCCCCTTGGACAGGGTACGGAGCAGTACTTC. Drawing the rest from reference TRBV7-3 and TRBJ2-7, the complete variable domain is GAGVSQTPSNKVTEKGKYVELRCDPISGHTALYWYRQSLGQGPEFLIYFQGTGAADDSGLPNDRFFAVRPEGSVSTLKIQRTERGDSAVYLCASSSPLGQGTEQYFGPGTRLTVT.

The chain couples TRBV13 to TRBJ2-7, with TRBD2 matching 9 bases. The germline CDR1 and CDR2 sequences are PRHDT and FYEKMQ (reference sequence). The V gene end was trimmed by 5 bases and the J gene end by 5 bases; junction bases not matched to a gene: 13. This CDR3 contains 16 residues. The CDR3 loop is CASSPPGRGGTNEQYF. CDR3 nucleotides: TGTGCCAGCAGCCCCCCAGGGCGGGGGGGCACCAACGAGCAGTACTTC.

This clone was picked up a small number of times. The V call is TRBV7-6, the J call TRBJ1-2; D is possibly TRBD1 (5 bases). The V end lost 5 bases, the J end lost 6 bases, and 19 bases lay between the germline ends. The CDR3 runs 15 residues. Per germline, CDR1 SGHVS and CDR2 FNYEAQ. CDR3 sequence reads: CASSPSVGAGHGYTF. In DNA form, the CDR3 reads TGTGCCAGCAGCCCCTCGGTAGGGGCAGGCCATGGCTACACCTTC.

This clone was seen only a few times. V gene TRBV6-5 combines with J gene TRBJ2-3, with D perhaps TRBD2 (6 bases). The CDR3 extends over 14 amino acids. In germline, CDR1 is MNHEY, CDR2 SVGAGI. Trimming pared 7 bases from V and 0 bases from J, leaving 11 bases between. CDR3 residues: CASKSGTSTDTQYF. The CDR3 coding sequence is TGTGCCAGCAAATCGGGGACTAGCACAGATACGCAGTATTTT.

The chain has TRBV11-3 and TRBJ2-1; TRBD1 matches 9 bases. This CDR3 region has 16 residues. Germline trimming cut 3 bases from V and 9 bases from J; bases unmatched to any gene: 12. CDR1 is SGHNT, CDR2 YENEEA, per germline. CDR3 DNA: TGTGCCAGCAGCTTGCAGGACAGGGGTATATGGTCTGAGCAGTTCTTC. Protein sequence: CASSLQDRGIWSEQFF.

The V call is TRBV24-1, the J call TRBJ1-6; D is unclear. CDR1 and CDR2 (germline): KGHDR, SFDVKD. The CDR3 contains 14 residues. V was trimmed by 7 bases and J by 0 bases, leaving 6 bases between them. CDR3 in amino acids: CATSPSSYNSPLHF. The CDR3 DNA follows: TGTGCCACCAGCCCGAGCTCCTATAATTCACCCCTCCACTTT.

The chain links TRBV5-6 to TRBJ1-1; TRBD1 agrees at 7 bases. Germline V CDR1 and CDR2: SGHDT, YYEEEE. CDR3 length: 16 residues. V shed 0 bases and J 4 bases; nucleotides not matched to a gene: 9. The CDR3 loop is CASSLAPTGLGTEAFF. The CDR3 nucleotides read TGTGCCAGCAGCTTGGCACCGACAGGGTTGGGCACTGAAGCTTTCTTT. Combining the CDR3 with reference TRBV5-6 and TRBJ1-1 gives the whole variable domain DAGVTQSPTHLIKTRGQQVTLRCSPKSGHDTVSWYQQALGQGPQFIFQYYEEEERQRGNFPDRFSGHQFPNYSSELNVNALLLGDSALYLCASSLAPTGLGTEAFFGQGTRLTVV.

This clone was observed once. The chain has TRBV27 and TRBJ2-1, with a tentative D call TRBD1 (6 bases). The CDR3 is 14 amino acids. Looked up from germline, CDR1 is MNHEY and CDR2 is SMNVEV (reference sequence). V was shortened by 5 bases and J by 6 bases, with 14 bases between the two germline ends. The CDR3 loop is CASSRGTSVNEQFF. The CDR3 region has the DNA TGTGCCAGCAGTCGAGGGACATCGGTCAATGAGCAGTTCTTC.

This clone has a single count. The rearrangement links TRBV5-1 to TRBJ2-7; TRBD2 aligns across 14 bases. The V gene's germline CDR1 is SGHRS and CDR2 YFSETQ. The CDR3 contains 16 residues. V was clipped by 5 bases and J by 6 bases; unmatched bases: 10. Written as DNA, the CDR3 is TGCGCCAGCAGACAAACCGGGACTAGCGGGAGAGGCGAGCAGTACTTC. It yields the protein CASRQTGTSGRGEQYF.

The J gene is TRBJ2-7, the V gene TRBV5-1; 8 bases line up with TRBD1. Germline lookup yields CDR1 SGHRS and CDR2 YFSETQ. This CDR3 is built from 16 residues. Trimming at V came to 1 base and at J to 2 bases, leaving 8 bases not matched to a gene. CDR3 nucleotide sequence: TGCGCCAGCAGCTTGAATCCCGGGACAGGAGCCTACGAGCAGTACTTC. This gives the protein CASSLNPGTGAYEQYF.

The J gene is TRBJ1-1, the V gene TRBV6-5, with D possibly being TRBD1 (6 bases). CDR1 and CDR2 from the germline V gene are MNHEY and SVGAGI. V was cut by 4 bases and J by 7 bases, with 13 bases left in between. This CDR3 has 13 residues. This chain's CDR3 is CASSFQGWGEAFF. DNA of the CDR3: TGTGCCAGCAGTTTTCAGGGGTGGGGTGAAGCTTTCTTT.

V usage is TRBV30 and J usage is TRBJ1-4; D may be TRBD1 (6 bases). Trimming left V 3 bases short and J 10 bases short, with 21 bases between. CDR1 and CDR2 from the germline V gene are GTSNPN and SVGIG (reference sequence). The CDR3 sequence is 15 residues long. CDR3 residues: CAWRGSGTSWGKLFF. The CDR3 bases are TGTGCCTGGAGGGGCTCCGGGACATCGTGGGGAAAACTGTTTTTT.

The rearrangement joins TRBV6-6 to TRBJ1-2; possibly TRBD1 for D (6 bases). The V gene lost 0 bases and the J gene lost 8 bases, with 16 bases spanning the gap. CDR3 length: 15 residues. Germline loops: CDR1 MNHNY, CDR2 SVGAGI (reference sequence). The CDR3 DNA is TGTGCCAGCAGTTACTCGGGCCTGGGCACAGGGGGCTACACCTTC. Translating gives CASSYSGLGTGGYTF.

In DNA, the CDR3 is TGTGCCAGCAGTGACGAAGTACGAGGCTATGGCTACACCTTC. Protein sequence: CASSDEVRGYGYTF. J is TRBJ1-2 and V is TRBV6-4; D gene unclear. With 2 bases removed from V and 4 bases from J, the gap between germline ends came to 11 bases. Germline assignment: CDR1 MRHNA and CDR2 SNTAGT. This CDR3 is 14 amino acids long.